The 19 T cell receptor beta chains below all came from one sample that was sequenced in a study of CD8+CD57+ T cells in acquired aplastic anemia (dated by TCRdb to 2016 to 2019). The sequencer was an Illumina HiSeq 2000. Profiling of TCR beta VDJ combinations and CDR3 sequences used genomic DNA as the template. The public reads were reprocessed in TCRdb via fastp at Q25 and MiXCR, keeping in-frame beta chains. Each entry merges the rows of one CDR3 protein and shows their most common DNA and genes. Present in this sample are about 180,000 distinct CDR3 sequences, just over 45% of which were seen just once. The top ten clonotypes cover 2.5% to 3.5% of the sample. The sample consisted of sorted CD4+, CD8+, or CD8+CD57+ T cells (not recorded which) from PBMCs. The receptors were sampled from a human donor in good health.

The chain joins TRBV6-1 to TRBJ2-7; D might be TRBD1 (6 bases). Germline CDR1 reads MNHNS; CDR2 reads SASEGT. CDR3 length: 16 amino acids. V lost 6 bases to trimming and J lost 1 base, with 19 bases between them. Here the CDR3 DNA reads TGTGCCAGCAGGGATTACGCCGGGACATTTTCCTACGAGCAGTACTTC. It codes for CASRDYAGTFSYEQYF.

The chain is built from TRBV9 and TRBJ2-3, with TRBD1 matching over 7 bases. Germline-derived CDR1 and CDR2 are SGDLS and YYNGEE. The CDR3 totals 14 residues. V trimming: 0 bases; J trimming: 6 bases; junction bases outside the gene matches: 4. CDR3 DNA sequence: TGTGCCAGCAGCGTAGGACAGGGCATGGATACGCAGTATTTT. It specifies CASSVGQGMDTQYF. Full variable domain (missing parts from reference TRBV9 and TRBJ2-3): DSGVTQTPKHLITATGQRVTLRCSPRSGDLSVYWYQQSLDQGLQFLIQYYNGEERAKGNILERFSAQQFPDLHSELNLSSLELGDSALYFCASSVGQGMDTQYFGPGTRLTVL.

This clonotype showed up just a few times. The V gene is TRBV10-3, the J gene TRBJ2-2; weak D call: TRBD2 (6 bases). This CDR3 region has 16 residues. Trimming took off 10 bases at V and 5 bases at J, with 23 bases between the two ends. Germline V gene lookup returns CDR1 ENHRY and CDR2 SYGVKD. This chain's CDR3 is CATGLSGSVGTGELFF. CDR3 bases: TGTGCCACCGGACTAAGCGGGTCGGTCGGGACCGGGGAGCTGTTTTTT.

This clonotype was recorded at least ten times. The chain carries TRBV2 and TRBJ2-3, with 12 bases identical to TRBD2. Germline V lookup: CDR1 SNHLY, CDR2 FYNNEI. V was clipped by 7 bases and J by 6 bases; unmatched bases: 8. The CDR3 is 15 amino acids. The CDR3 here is CASKRLAGVPDTQYF. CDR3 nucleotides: TGTGCCAGCAAGCGACTAGCGGGAGTTCCCGATACGCAGTATTTT.

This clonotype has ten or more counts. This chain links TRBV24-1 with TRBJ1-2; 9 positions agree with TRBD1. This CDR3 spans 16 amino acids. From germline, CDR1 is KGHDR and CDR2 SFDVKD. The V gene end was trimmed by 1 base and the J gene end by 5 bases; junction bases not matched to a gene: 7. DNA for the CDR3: TGTGCCACCAGTGATTTTTCCGAGACAGGGGGTTATGGCTACACCTTC. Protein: CATSDFSETGGYGYTF.

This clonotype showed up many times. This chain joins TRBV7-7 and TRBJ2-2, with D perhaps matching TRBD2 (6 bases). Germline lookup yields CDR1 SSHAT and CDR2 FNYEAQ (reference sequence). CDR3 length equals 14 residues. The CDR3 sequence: CASGPGLNTGELFF. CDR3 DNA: TGTGCTAGCGGACCGGGATTAAACACCGGGGAGCTGTTTTTT.

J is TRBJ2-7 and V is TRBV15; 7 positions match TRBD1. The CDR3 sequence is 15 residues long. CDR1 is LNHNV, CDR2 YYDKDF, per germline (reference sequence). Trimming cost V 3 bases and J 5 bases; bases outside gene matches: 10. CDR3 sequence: CATSRPGQRIHEQYF. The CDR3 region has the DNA TGTGCCACCAGCAGGCCGGGACAGAGGATCCACGAGCAGTACTTC.

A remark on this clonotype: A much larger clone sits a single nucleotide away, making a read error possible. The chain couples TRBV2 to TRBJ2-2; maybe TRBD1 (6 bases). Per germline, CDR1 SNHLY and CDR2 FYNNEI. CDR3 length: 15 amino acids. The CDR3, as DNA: TGTGTCAGCAGTGAAACAGGGATGGGCACCCGGGAGCTGTTTTTT. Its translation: CVSSETGMGTRELFF.

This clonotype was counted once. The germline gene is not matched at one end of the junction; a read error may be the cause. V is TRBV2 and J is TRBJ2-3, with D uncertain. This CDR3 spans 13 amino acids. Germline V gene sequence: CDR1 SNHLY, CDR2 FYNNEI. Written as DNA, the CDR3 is TGTGCTAGCAGTGTTCCCCCAATCGATATGCAGTATTTT. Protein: CASSVPPIDMQYF.

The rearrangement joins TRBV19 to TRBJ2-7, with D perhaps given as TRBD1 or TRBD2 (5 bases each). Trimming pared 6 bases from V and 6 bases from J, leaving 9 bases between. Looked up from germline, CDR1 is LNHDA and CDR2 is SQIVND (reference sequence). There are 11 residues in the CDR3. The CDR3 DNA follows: TGTGCCAGTAGCTCCGGGGCCGAGCAGTACTTC. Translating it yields CASSSGAEQYF.

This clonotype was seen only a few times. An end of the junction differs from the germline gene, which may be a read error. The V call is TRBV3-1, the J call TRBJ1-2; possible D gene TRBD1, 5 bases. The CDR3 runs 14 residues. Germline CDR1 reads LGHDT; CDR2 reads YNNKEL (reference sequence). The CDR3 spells CASSQEGTNYGYTF. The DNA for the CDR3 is TGTGCCAGCAGTCAAGAGGGGACTAACTATGGCTACACCTTC.

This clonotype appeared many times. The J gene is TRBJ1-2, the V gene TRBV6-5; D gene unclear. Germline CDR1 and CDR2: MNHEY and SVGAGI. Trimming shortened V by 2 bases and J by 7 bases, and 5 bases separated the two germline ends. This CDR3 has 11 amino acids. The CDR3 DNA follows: TGTGCCAGCAGTTACCGTGGTGGCTACACCTTC. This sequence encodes CASSYRGGYTF.

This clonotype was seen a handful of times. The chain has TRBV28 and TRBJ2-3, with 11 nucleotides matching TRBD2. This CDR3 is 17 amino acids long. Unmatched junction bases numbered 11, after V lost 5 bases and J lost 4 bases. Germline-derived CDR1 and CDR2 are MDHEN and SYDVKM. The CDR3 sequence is CASSTKTSGSSSDTQYF. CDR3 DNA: TGTGCCAGCAGTACTAAAACTAGCGGGAGTTCGTCAGATACGCAGTATTTT.

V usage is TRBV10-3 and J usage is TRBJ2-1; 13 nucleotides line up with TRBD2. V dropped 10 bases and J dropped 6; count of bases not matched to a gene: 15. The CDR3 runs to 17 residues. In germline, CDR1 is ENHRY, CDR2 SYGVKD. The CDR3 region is CASSLGGLAGESNEQFF. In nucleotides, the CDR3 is TGTGCCAGCAGCTTAGGCGGACTAGCGGGAGAGTCCAATGAGCAGTTCTTC.

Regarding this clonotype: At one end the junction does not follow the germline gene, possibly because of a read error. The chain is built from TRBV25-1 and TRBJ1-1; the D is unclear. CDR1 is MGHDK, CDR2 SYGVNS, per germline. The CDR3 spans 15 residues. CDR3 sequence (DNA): TGTGCCAGCACTGAAAGCACAGAACGAGGATATGAAGCTTTCTTT. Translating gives CASTESTERGYEAFF.

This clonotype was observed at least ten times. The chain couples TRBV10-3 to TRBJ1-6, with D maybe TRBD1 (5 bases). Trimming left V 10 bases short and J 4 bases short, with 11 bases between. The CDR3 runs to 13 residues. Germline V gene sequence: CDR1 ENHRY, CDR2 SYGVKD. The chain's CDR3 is CATRDGYNSPLHF. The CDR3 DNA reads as TGTGCCACCCGGGACGGATATAATTCACCCCTCCACTTT.

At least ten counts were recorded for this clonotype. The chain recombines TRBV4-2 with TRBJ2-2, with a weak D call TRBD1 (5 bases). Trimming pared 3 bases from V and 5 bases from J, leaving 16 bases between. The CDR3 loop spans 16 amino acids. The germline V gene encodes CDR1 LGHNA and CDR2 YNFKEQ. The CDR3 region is CASSHDDSTRTGELFF. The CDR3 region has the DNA TGTGCCAGCAGCCACGATGACAGCACCCGGACCGGGGAGCTGTTTTTT.

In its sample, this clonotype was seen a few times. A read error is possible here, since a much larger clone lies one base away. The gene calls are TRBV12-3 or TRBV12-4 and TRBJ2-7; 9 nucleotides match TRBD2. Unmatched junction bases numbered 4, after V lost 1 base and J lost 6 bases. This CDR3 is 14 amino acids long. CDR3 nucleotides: TGTGCCAGCAGTTTAGGCGGGAGGGCCTTCGAGCAGTACTTC. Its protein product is CASSLGGRAFEQYF.

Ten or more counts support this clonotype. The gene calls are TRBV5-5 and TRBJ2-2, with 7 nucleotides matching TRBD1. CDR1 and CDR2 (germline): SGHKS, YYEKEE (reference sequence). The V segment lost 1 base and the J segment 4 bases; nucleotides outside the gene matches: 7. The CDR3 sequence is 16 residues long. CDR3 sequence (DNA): TGTGCCAGCAGCTTGAATAGGGGGCGAGTCACCGGGGAGCTGTTTTTT. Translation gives CASSLNRGRVTGELFF.